The clone carrying this TCR beta chain was counted a few times. Two negative PCRs, clearance, or symptom resolution were required of recovered Cohort 3 donors. TCRdb's table, derived via immunoSEQ multiplex PCR, lists solely in-frame clones and lacks some. The table shows approximately 230,000 clones, with approximately 84% occurring only once. Germline V gene sequence: CDR1 SGHAT, CDR2 FQNNGV. This CDR3 is built from 16 residues. The V end was cut by 2 bases, the J end by 0 bases, with 10 bases between. The data stem from a study of blood T cell repertoires in COVID-19. The chain uses TRBV11-2 and TRBJ1-4, with D uncertain. Sequenced sample: PBMCs or T cells enriched from blood (not recorded which). This clonotype was sampled from a man aged 35 to 55 who had recovered from COVID-19. CDR3 DNA sequence: TGTGCCAGCAGCTTAAACGCGGCCACAACTAATGAAAAACTGTTTTTT. It is translated as CASSLNAATTNEKLFF.